What follows are 8 T cell receptor beta chains derived from one specimen sequenced in a study of PD-L1 blockade in urothelial cancer. TCRdb keeps only in-frame clones here, not all; method: immunoSEQ multiplex PCR. The table has roughly 45,000 clones, about 88% seen once; the top ten hold 13% to 15%. The sample was PBMCs, taken around atezolizumab (anti-PD-L1) treatment. These receptors were taken from a woman aged 55-70 years with urothelial cancer.

CDR3 bases: TGTGCCAGCAGTTACTCGAGTACGGCAGGGCGCTACACCTTC. Translated, it gives CASSYSSTAGRYTF. The V gene is TRBV6-5, the J gene TRBJ1-2; maybe TRBD1 (5 bases). CDR1 and CDR2 from the germline V gene are MNHEY and SVGAGI. V lost 0 bases, J lost 9 bases, and 14 bases lay in between. The CDR3 covers 14 residues.

The chain recombines TRBV15 with TRBJ1-2, with no clear D. V lost 5 bases to trimming and J lost 6 bases, with 10 bases between them. The CDR3 covers 12 residues. Per germline, CDR1 LNHNV and CDR2 YYDKDF (reference sequence). The CDR3 loop is CATSRGFDGYTF. The DNA of the CDR3 is TGTGCCACCAGCCGCGGGTTCGATGGCTACACCTTC.

V is TRBV18 and J is TRBJ2-1, with a possible D match to TRBD2 (5 bases). The CDR3 has 16 amino acids. Trimming cost V 3 bases and J 13 bases, with 25 bases left between them. CDR1 is KGHSH, CDR2 LQKENI, per germline. The CDR3, as DNA: TGTGCCAGCTCACCTGGTGGTAGTAGGAGAGCCGGGGTCCAGTTCTTC. It codes for CASSPGGSRRAGVQFF.

The rearrangement joins TRBV5-1 to TRBJ1-4; TRBD1 agrees at 9 bases. Germline V gene sequence: CDR1 SGHRS, CDR2 YFSETQ. J was trimmed by 4 bases and V by 5 bases; bases with no gene match: 9. CDR3 length: 16 residues. In DNA, the CDR3 is TGCGCCAGCAGAGGTGGTTGGACAGGGGTTAATGAAAAACTGTTTTTT. This sequence encodes CASRGGWTGVNEKLFF.

The chain couples TRBV23-1 to TRBJ2-7; possible D gene TRBD1, 5 bases. TRBV23-1 is reported as an ORF; its role is uncertain. The CDR3 length is 13 residues. V lost 6 bases and J 7 bases, leaving 16 bases between the germline ends. CDR3 nucleotides: TGCGCCAGCAGCATCCCACAGGTTCCGGAGCAGTACTTC. It encodes CASSIPQVPEQYF.

The chain couples TRBV4-3 to TRBJ2-7, with a tentative D call TRBD1 (7 bases). This CDR3 region has 14 residues. Looked up from germline, CDR1 is LGHNA and CDR2 is YSLEER. V was clipped by 0 bases and J by 5 bases, with 11 bases between them. The CDR3 is CASSQEEGADEQYF. Here the CDR3 DNA reads TGCGCCAGCAGCCAAGAGGAGGGGGCTGACGAGCAGTACTTC.

This sequence joins TRBV7-6 and TRBJ2-5; 9 bases are shared with TRBD1. This CDR3 is built from 16 residues. The J segment lost 5 bases and the V segment lost 0 bases, leaving 7 bases of the junction unmatched. The V gene's germline CDR1 is SGHVS and CDR2 FNYEAQ. CDR3 DNA sequence: TGTGCCAGCAGCTTAGCCCTTGGACAGGGGCTGGAGACCCAGTACTTC. It translates to CASSLALGQGLETQYF. The entire variable domain, with the rest obtained from reference TRBV7-6 and TRBJ2-5, is as follows: GAGVSQSPRYKVTKRGQDVALRCDPISGHVSLYWYRQALGQGPEFLTYFNYEAQQDKSGLPNDRFSAERPEGSISTLTIQRTEQRDSAMYRCASSLALGQGLETQYFGPGTRLLVL.

The chain recombines TRBV18 with TRBJ2-2; 11 bases agree with TRBD2. After removal of 3 bases from V and 1 base from J, the junction contained 4 bases not matched to a gene. The CDR3 runs to 17 residues. CDR1 KGHSH and CDR2 LQKENI come from the germline V gene. This chain's CDR3 is CASSPRLAGLNTGELFF. The CDR3 nucleotides read TGTGCCAGCTCACCTCGACTAGCGGGACTGAACACCGGGGAGCTGTTTTTT.